The entry that follows covers one T cell receptor beta chain sequence. The target of this receptor is not known. No base-level quality is on record; no much larger clone is a single base apart. The entry originates in a study of identical twins (dated by TCRdb to between 2015 and 2016). A note on the overall study: To test whether fetal clonotypes persist, this study deep-sequenced TCR alpha and beta repertoires from monozygotic twins, from unrelated adults of various ages, and from cord blood. To rule out contamination, the twin experiments were replicated at different times with different library preparation protocols. Paper-wide results and their limitations: The excess sharing between twins in beta out-of-frame sequences was weaker because fewer shared sequences reduced the signal-to-noise ratio. Abundant cord blood beta clonotypes had fewer insertions, young adult naive repertoires showed a similar but weaker trend, and memory repertoires showed no such trend. Zero-insertion analyses could be partly confounded by invariant T cells such as MAIT and iNKT, though diverse VJ usage argued against such confounding for most clonotypes. In monozygotic twins, recombination models systematically underestimated out-of-frame TCR alpha sharing, but the models matched the sharing seen between unrelated individuals. Compared with coincidental sharing between unrelated individuals, out-of-frame TCR alpha sequences shared between twins had an excess of sequences with low generation probability. Because the same donors could not be followed over many years, the conclusions relied on cross-sectional statistical analysis.

The germline V gene (reference sequence) provides CDR1 MNHEY and CDR2 SMNVEV. Trimming at the junction amounts to 10 bases on V and 1 base on J, and the germline ends lie 17 bases apart. Spanning cysteine to phenylalanine, the CDR3 consists of 15 amino acids. The retained sequence is limited to the CDR3, 45 bases, with the frame set at the first base. Library generation was performed with 5' RACE. Data came from an Illumina HiSeq 2000. A universal primer binding site was introduced by template switching, and a unique molecular identifier was present in the final cDNA, enabling accurate counting of TCR cDNA molecules. Specific primers in the conserved constant-segment region were used to synthesize first-strand cDNA for TCR alpha and beta chains. To control for contamination, every cDNA library was double barcoded, receiving both a SMART-Mk sample barcode and Illumina barcodes. TruSeq adapter sequences along with Illumina sample barcodes were introduced in two successive PCR steps. The TCR alpha and beta cDNA libraries were sequenced on the Illumina HiSeq platform using custom primers. The authors' pipeline ran thus. MiGEC was used to process raw reads and extract unique molecular identifiers, and MiXCR was used to find CDR3 positions. Recombination models were inferred per individual with the repgenHMM and IGoR tools using an EM algorithm. Shared clonotype analysis was performed with the tcR package in R, normalizing sharing by the product of cloneset sizes. Out-of-frame nonproductive sequences were analyzed to study raw recombination free of thymic and clonal selection effects. Through fastp at Q25 and MiXCR, TCRdb rebuilt clones from the public reads, retaining in-frame beta chains. Each entry merges the rows of one CDR3 protein and shows their most common DNA and genes. The V and J calls were not made by the authors but by TCRdb's processing. The sample contains around 480,000 distinct CDR3 sequences, about 14% of them found a single time. Roughly 0.56% of the sample is held by the ten biggest clonotypes.

Only healthy Caucasian donors were included. Three pairs of female monozygotic twins, all aged about 18 to 30 years, made up the twin cohort. Positive isolation kits from Invitrogen were used to isolate the CD4+ and CD8+ T cell populations. This sample also appeared in a second study, on yellow fever vaccine responses in identical twins. In that second paper, the authors write: According to the authors, the vaccine-induced T cell response in identical twins seemed to be partly convergent and partly specific to each individual. In the study, vaccine-responding T cell clones were precisely tracked in identical twins.

The source material was CD4+ T cells sorted from blood. The origin of this receptor is a woman younger than 30 in good health. The chain is assembled from TRBV27 and TRBJ1-5; the D segment cannot be called with confidence. This receptor carries the CDR3 CATSAGLTSNQPQHF. Read as DNA, the sequence is TGTGCCACCAGCGCGGGGTTAACAAGCAATCAGCCCCAGCATTTT.